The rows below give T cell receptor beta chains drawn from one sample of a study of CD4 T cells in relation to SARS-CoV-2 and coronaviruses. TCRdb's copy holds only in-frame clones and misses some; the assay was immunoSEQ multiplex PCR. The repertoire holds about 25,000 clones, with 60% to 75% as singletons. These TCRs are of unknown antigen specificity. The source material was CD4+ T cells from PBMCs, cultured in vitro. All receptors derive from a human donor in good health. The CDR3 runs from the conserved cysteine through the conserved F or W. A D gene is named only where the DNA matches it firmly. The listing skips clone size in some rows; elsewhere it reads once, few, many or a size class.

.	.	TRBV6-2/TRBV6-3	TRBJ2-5	TGTGCCAGCAGGTACGGGGTAGAGGAGACCCAGTACTTC	CASRYGVEETQYF
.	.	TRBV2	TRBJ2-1	TGTGCCAGCGGGACGGGGGGCCCATACAATGAGCAGTTCTTC	CASGTGGPYNEQFF
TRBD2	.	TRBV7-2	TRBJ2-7	TGTGCCAGCAGCCCCAGACTAGCGGGGTGGCAGTACTTC	CASSPRLAGWQYF
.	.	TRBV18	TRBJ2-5	TGTGCCAGCTCTCGCCGGAGAGGGACCGAGACCCAGTACTTC	CASSRRRGTETQYF
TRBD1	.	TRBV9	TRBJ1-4	TGTGCCAGCAGCGAGGGGACAGTTCCCAATGAAAAACTGTTTTTT	CASSEGTVPNEKLFF
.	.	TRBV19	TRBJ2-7	TGTGCCAGTAGTATTTCAGGATCCCGCGAGCAGTACTTC	CASSISGSREQYF
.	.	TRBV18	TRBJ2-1	TGTGCCAGCTCGCCACCTGGGGGGGCTAACAATGAGCAGTTCTTC	CASSPPGGANNEQFF
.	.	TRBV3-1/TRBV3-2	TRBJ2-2	TGTGCCAGCAGCCACCGCCCGGGGGCAGGGTGGACCGGGGAGCTGTTTTTT	CASSHRPGAGWTGELFF
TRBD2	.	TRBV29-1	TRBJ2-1	TGCAGCGTTGATCGGGGACTAGCGGGGTACAATGAGCAGTTCTTC	CSVDRGLAGYNEQFF
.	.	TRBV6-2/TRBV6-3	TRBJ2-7	TGTGCCAGCAGTCCCCAGGGGTCCCGGGACGAGCAGTACTTC	CASSPQGSRDEQYF
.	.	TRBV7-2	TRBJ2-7	TGTGCCAGCAGCTTAGGGCCCGCGGGGGCGTTTAACGAGCAGTACTTC	CASSLGPAGAFNEQYF
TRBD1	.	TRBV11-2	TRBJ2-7	TGTGCCAGCAGCTGGGAGGGACAGGGAAGGTACGAGCAGTACTTC	CASSWEGQGRYEQYF
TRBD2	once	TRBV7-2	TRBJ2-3	TGTGCCAGCAGCACCAACGGGGGGGCCGGAGATACGCAGTATTTT	CASSTNGGAGDTQYF
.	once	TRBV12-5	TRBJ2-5	TGTGCTAGTGGTTCCAACTTTGCCCAGTACTTC	CASGSNFAQYF
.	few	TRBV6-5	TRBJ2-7	TGTGCCAGCAGTTACTCGTACAGGGAGGGCTACGAGCAGTACTTC	CASSYSYREGYEQYF
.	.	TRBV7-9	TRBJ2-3	TGTGCCAGCAGCTTTGACAGGTCCACAGATACGCAGTATTTT	CASSFDRSTDTQYF
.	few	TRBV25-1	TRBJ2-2	TGTGCCAGCAGTGAGATGGGGGCCGGGGAGCTGTTTTTT	CASSEMGAGELFF
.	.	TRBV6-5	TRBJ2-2	TGTGCCAGCAGTTACTCGGGGGCGAACACCGGGGAGCTGTTTTTT	CASSYSGANTGELFF
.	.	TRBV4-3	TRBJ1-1	TGCGCCAGCAGCCAAGATGAGGGCGGGAAAGCTTTCTTT	CASSQDEGGKAFF
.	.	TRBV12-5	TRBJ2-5	TGTGCTAGTGGTTTGGAGCAACAAGGGGAGACCCAGTACTTC	CASGLEQQGETQYF
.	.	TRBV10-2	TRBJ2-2	TGCGCCAGCAACCAAGGGGAATACACCGGGGAGCTGTTTTTT	CASNQGEYTGELFF
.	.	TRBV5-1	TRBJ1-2	TGCGCCAGCACGGGCAGGGTAAGTAGTAACTATGGCTACACCTTC	CASTGRVSSNYGYTF
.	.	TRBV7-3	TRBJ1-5	TGTGCCAGCAGGCCACAGGTGAATAGCAATCAGCCCCAGCATTTT	CASRPQVNSNQPQHF
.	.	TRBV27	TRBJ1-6	TGTGCCAGCAGCTATAACAGTTTTAGCAATTCACCCCTCCACTTT	CASSYNSFSNSPLHF
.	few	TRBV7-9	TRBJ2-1	TGTGCCAGCAGCCCCAAGCGGCGGATCTCCTACAATGAGCAGTTCTTC	CASSPKRRISYNEQFF
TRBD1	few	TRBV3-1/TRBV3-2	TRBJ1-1	TGTGCCAGCAGCCAAGCCGACAGGGGGCGGGCTTTCTTT	CASSQADRGRAFF
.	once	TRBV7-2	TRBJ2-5	TGTGCCAGCAGCTTAGCGCTTCGTCAGGGGAGAGGGGAGACCCAGTACTTC	CASSLALRQGRGETQYF
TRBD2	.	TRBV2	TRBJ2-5	TGTGCCAGCAGGGGACTAGCGGGAGAGACCCAGTACTTC	CASRGLAGETQYF
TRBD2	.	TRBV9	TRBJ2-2	TGTGCCAGCAGCCCAAGACTAGCGGGAGGGCGTATCGTCGGGGAGCTGTTTTTT	CASSPRLAGGRIVGELFF
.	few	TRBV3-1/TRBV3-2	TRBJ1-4	TGTGCCAGCAGCCCCCTACAGGGAGAGGGAGAAAAACTGTTTTTT	CASSPLQGEGEKLFF
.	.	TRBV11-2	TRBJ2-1	TGTGCCAGCAGCTTAGGGCCTTTTGTCTCCTACAATGAGCAGTTCTTC	CASSLGPFVSYNEQFF
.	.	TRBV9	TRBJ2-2	TGTGCCAGCAGCGTCGGGGTAGCGCTAAACACCGGGGAGCTGTTTTTT	CASSVGVALNTGELFF
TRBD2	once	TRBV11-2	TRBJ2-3	TGTGCCAGCAGCTTAAGACTAGCGGGGGCAGATACGCAGTATTTT	CASSLRLAGADTQYF
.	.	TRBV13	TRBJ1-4	TGTGCCAGCAGCTTCTTCGCCTCAAATGAAAAACTGTTTTTT	CASSFFASNEKLFF
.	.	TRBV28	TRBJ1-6	TGTGCCAGCACCGGGGGGCGGGTAAATTCACCCCTCCACTTT	CASTGGRVNSPLHF
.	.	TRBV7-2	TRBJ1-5	TGTGCCAGCAGCCCAAGTAGTAATAGCAATCAGCCCCAGCATTTT	CASSPSSNSNQPQHF
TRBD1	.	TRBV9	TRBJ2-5	TGTGCCAGCAGCGTAGCTACTAGTAGGGGGCGCGGTCTTCAAGAGACCCAGTACTTC	CASSVATSRGRGLQETQYF
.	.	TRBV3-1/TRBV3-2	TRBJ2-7	TGTGCCAGCAGCCAAGATTTACAGCGGGTCTACGAGCAGTACTTC	CASSQDLQRVYEQYF
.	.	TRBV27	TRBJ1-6	TGTGCCAGCAGTTTAGACAGGCCAAATTCACCCCTCCACTTT	CASSLDRPNSPLHF
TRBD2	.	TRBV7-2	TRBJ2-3	TGTGCCAGCAGCGATGCGGGGGGGCCTAAAGATACGCAGTATTTT	CASSDAGGPKDTQYF
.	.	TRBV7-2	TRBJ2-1	TGTGCCAGCAGCTTTGGCGTTAGTGGCAATGAGCAGTTCTTC	CASSFGVSGNEQFF
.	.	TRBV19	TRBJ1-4	TGTGCCAGTAGTAACTGGGGGTCCGAAAAACTGTTTTTT	CASSNWGSEKLFF
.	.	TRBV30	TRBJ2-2	TGTGCCTGGAGTGCGGCAAGGAACACCGGGGAGCTGTTTTTT	CAWSAARNTGELFF
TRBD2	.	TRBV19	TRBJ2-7	TGTGCCAGTAGTATAGATTGGCGGCAGGGAGGGTACGAGCAGTACTTC	CASSIDWRQGGYEQYF
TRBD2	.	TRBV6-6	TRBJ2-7	TGTGCCAGCAGTAAAACGGGGACTAGCGGGGACTACGAGCAGTACTTC	CASSKTGTSGDYEQYF
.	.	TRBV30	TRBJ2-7	TGTGCCTGGAGTCCCAGGGACGAGCAGTACTTC	CAWSPRDEQYF
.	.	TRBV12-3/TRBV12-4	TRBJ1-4	TGTGCCAGCAGTTTGGAGAGGGGAGGGAAACTGTTTTTT	CASSLERGGKLFF
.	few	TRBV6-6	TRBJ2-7	TGTGCCAGCAGGTACTTCAGGGATAAGGGGACCTACGAGCAGTACTTC	CASRYFRDKGTYEQYF
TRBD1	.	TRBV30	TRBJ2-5	TGTGCCTGGAAGGGACAGACCCCCGGGACCCAGTACTTC	CAWKGQTPGTQYF
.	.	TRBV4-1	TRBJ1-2	TGCGCCAGCAGCCAAGAAAGCGGGGGGCGAGACTATGGCTACACCTTC	CASSQESGGRDYGYTF